The entry that follows covers one T cell receptor beta chain sequence. What it recognizes is unknown. The CDR3 covers 12 residues. The germline CDR1 and CDR2 sequences are LGHNA and YNFKEQ. V lost 3 bases and J 7 bases, leaving 9 bases between the germline ends. The data were obtained in a study of T-cell memory formation after mild COVID-19. The study's findings and limits: Shrinking CD4+ clones resided mostly in CM and EM, and CD8+ ones in EMRA. Day 15 to 85 contracting clones showed balanced CD4/CD8; day 15 to 37 expanders favored CD4+.

MiXCR, run by TCRdb on the 5' RACE reads, gives a single entry per CDR3 protein. The sample includes around 310,000 distinct CDR3 sequences, approximately 16% of them seen just once. This chain uses TRBV4-2 with TRBJ1-2; no clear D gene. Material for sequencing was PBMCs or a T cell subset sorted from them (not recorded which). This TCR was recovered from a young man who had mild COVID-19 (a few samples of this study predate the infection). Cell type and time point are not known. The DNA of the CDR3 is TGTGCCAGCAGCCAGCAAGGTTTTGGCTACACCTTC. Translating gives CASSQQGFGYTF.